A single T cell receptor (beta chain) is shown here with its context. CDR3 length equals 15 residues. Germline lookup yields CDR1 LGHNA and CDR2 YSLEER. V gave up 3 bases and J gave up 3 bases, with 15 bases separating them. The data originate from a study of OX40 agonist ivuxolimab in advanced cancers. Overall study context: Cancers in dose escalation were hepatocellular, melanoma, renal cell and head and neck. Partial response was recorded in three patients: one hepatocellular carcinoma and two cutaneous melanoma cases.

This table comes from immunoSEQ multiplex PCR, and its TCRdb copy is limited to in-frame clones, with some not included. The sample lists more than 15,000 clones; 75% to 85% were seen once. V usage is TRBV4-3 and J usage is TRBJ2-7, with D possibly TRBD1 on 6 matching bases. The sequencing here drew on CD4+ or CD8+ T cells sorted from blood, taken in a trial of the OX40 agonist ivuxolimab. This receptor was taken from an adult with an advanced solid tumor such as melanoma, head and neck, liver or kidney cancer. In DNA form, the CDR3 reads TGCGCCAGCAGCCAGGTTTTGGCACAGGGCTACGAGCAGTACTTC. This encodes CASSQVLAQGYEQYF.